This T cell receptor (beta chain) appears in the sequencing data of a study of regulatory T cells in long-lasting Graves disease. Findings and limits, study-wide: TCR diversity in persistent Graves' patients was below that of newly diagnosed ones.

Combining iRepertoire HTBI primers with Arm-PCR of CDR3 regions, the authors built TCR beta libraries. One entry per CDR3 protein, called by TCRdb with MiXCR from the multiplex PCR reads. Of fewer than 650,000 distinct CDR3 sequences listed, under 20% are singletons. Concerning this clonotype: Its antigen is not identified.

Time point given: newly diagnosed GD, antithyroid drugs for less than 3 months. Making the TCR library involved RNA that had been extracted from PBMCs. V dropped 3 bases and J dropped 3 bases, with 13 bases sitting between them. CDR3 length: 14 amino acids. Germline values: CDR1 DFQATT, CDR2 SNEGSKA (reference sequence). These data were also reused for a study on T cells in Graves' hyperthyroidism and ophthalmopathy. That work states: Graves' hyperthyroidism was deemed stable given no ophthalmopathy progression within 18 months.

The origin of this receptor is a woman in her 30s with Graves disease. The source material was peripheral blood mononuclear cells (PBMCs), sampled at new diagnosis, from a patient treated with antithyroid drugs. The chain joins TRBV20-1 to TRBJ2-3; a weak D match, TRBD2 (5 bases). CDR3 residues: CSARDWQVTDTQYF. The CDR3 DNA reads TGCAGTGCTAGGGACTGGCAGGTGACAGATACGCAGTATTTT.